These 23 T cell receptor beta chains originate from one sample sequenced in a study of T cell clonality in common variable immunodeficiency. Sequencing was performed with immunoSEQ multiplex PCR; in TCRdb, only in-frame clones are kept and a portion is missing. This sample shows fewer than 40,000 clones and no singletons; under 4.5% rests with the ten largest. Sequencing was performed on peripheral blood mononuclear cells. These receptors were obtained from a person aged 18 to 75 in good health.

This clone was seen many times. The read ends 3 residues early relative to the CDR3; the germline J gene fills the gap. The V and J genes are TRBV5-1 and TRBJ2-7; 8 bases line up with TRBD1. The CDR3 contains 15 residues. V lost 1 base, J lost 6 bases, and 9 bases stayed unmatched. Germline values: CDR1 SGHRS, CDR2 YFSETQ. The CDR3 is CASSLTQGAVGEQYF. The CDR3 DNA, read in part, is TGCGCCAGCAGCTTGACGCAGGGGGCGGTGGGCGAG. Based on the CDR3 plus reference TRBV5-1 and TRBJ2-7, the full variable domain is KAGVTQTPRYLIKTRGQQVTLSCSPISGHRSVSWYQQTPGQGLQFLFEYFSETQRNKGNFPGRFSGRQFSNSRSEMNVSTLELGDSALYLCASSLTQGAVGEQYFGPGTRLTVT.

This clone was detected ten times or more. The observed sequence ends 3 residues before the CDR3 terminus, with the missing tail filled in from the germline J gene. The chain is built from TRBV20-1 and TRBJ1-1; 12 bases map to TRBD1. Germline CDR1 reads DFQATT; CDR2 reads SNEGSKA (reference sequence). With V trimmed by 6 bases and J by 5 bases, 16 bases remained unmatched. CDR3 length equals 17 residues. The sequenced part of the CDR3 DNA is TGCAGTGCCCACTCCGGGACAGGGGGCTCTTTGGGGACTGAA. This sequence encodes CSAHSGTGGSLGTE. The full-length CDR3 reads as CSAHSGTGGSLGTEAFF.

In this sample, this clone turned up many times. The CDR3 end is not reached by the read, which stops 3 residues before it; the germline J gene fills it in. The chain couples TRBV20-1 to TRBJ1-5; a weak D match, TRBD1 (5 bases). Trimming left V 0 bases short and J 9 bases short, with 15 bases between. From germline, CDR1 is DFQATT and CDR2 SNEGSKA (reference sequence). The CDR3 runs 14 residues. The CDR3 bases that were read are TGCAGTGCTAGAGATGAGGGGACGGGGGGGCCC. Translating it yields CSARDEGTGGP. The full CDR3 sequence reads CSARDEGTGGPQHF.

There are many counts of this clone. With the read ending 3 residues before the CDR3 end, the germline J gene is used to fill in that end. V usage is TRBV19 and J usage is TRBJ2-5, with 16 bases identical to TRBD2. Trimming removed 5 bases from V and 5 bases from J; junction bases left unmatched: 5. Germline CDR1 and CDR2: LNHDA and SQIVND (reference sequence). The CDR3 is 16 residues long. Partial CDR3 DNA: TGTGCCAGTAGTTCGGGACTAGCGGGGGGGCTGGAGACC. Its protein is CASSSGLAGGLET. The whole CDR3 sequence is CASSSGLAGGLETQYF.

Ten or more counts support this clone. Read coverage stops 3 residues before the CDR3 terminus; the germline J gene supplies the remainder. The chain recombines TRBV5-4 with TRBJ1-1, with D unresolved. The CDR3 contains 14 residues. The V end was cut by 3 bases, the J end by 3 bases, with 12 bases between. In germline, CDR1 is SGHNT, CDR2 YYREEE (reference sequence). The CDR3 bases that were read are TGTGCCAGCAGCTCTCGGGTAGCCGACACTGAA. This translates into CASSSRVADTE. In full, the CDR3 reads CASSSRVADTEAFF. Based on the CDR3 plus reference TRBV5-4 and TRBJ1-1, the full variable domain is ETGVTQSPTHLIKTRGQQVTLRCSSQSGHNTVSWYQQALGQGPQFIFQYYREEENGRGNFPPRFSGLQFPNYSSELNVNALELDDSALYLCASSSRVADTEAFFGQGTRLTVV.

This clone was observed many times. The read ends 3 residues early relative to the CDR3; the germline J gene fills the gap. The chain joins TRBV20-1 to TRBJ2-3, with 10 bases matching TRBD2. CDR1 and CDR2 (germline): DFQATT, SNEGSKA (reference sequence). This CDR3 is built from 15 residues. CDR3: CSATPSGRVGETQYF. The CDR3 bases that were read are TGCAGTGCTACCCCTAGCGGGAGAGTAGGAGAGACG.

This clone was recorded many times. Read sequence stops 3 residues before the CDR3 end, and the germline J gene provides the missing end. The chain joins TRBV7-6 to TRBJ1-3; TRBD1 is a possible D gene (6 bases). The V end lost 5 bases, the J end lost 4 bases, and 15 bases lay between the germline ends. CDR3 length: 15 amino acids. Germline assignment: CDR1 SGHVS and CDR2 FNYEAQ. This CDR3 is CASSPGTNQGNTIYF. CDR3 DNA (partial): TGTGCCAGCAGCCCCGGGACAAACCAAGGAAACACC.

This clone was seen ten or more times. The read gets to within 3 residues of the CDR3 end, and the germline J gene fills in the rest. This sequence joins TRBV7-9 and TRBJ2-7, with D perhaps matching TRBD1 (6 bases). CDR3 length equals 11 residues. Germline loops: CDR1 SEHNR, CDR2 FQNEAQ (reference sequence). The V end was cut by 9 bases, the J end by 4 bases, with 10 bases between. Incomplete CDR3 DNA: TGTGCCAGTCAGGGGTGGTACGAG. Translating gives CASQGWYE. The full CDR3 sequence reads CASQGWYEQYF.

This clone was detected ten times or more. The read terminates 3 residues ahead of where the CDR3 ends, so the germline J gene completes it. This chain links TRBV5-6 with TRBJ1-1, with TRBD1 matching over 7 bases. This CDR3 region has 15 residues. V was pared by 4 bases and J by 6 bases, with 12 bases of the junction left unmatched. Germline-derived CDR1 and CDR2 are SGHDT and YYEEEE. The CDR3 region is CASSPTPGQIPEAFF. The CDR3 DNA, read in part, is TGTGCCAGCAGCCCGACCCCGGGACAGATACCTGAA.

A remark on this clone: The read halts 3 residues ahead of the CDR3 end, with the missing end drawn from the germline J gene. Other nucleotide sequences in the sample specify the same CDR3. V and J are TRBV7-2 and TRBJ1-3, with D possibly matching TRBD1 (6 bases). CDR3 length equals 14 residues. The V gene's germline CDR1 is SGHTA and CDR2 FQGNSA. Trimming took off 6 bases at V and 3 bases at J, with 12 bases between the two ends. Incomplete CDR3 DNA: TGTGCCAGCAGTACAGGGCGTGGTGGAAACACC. It codes for CASSTGRGGNT. The full CDR3 protein reads CASSTGRGGNTIYF.

This clone was observed at least ten times. The CDR3 is cut off 3 residues early in the read; its end comes from the germline J gene. The chain joins TRBV4-2 to TRBJ2-2, with 8 bases lining up with TRBD1. The CDR3 contains 16 residues. CDR1 LGHNA and CDR2 YNFKEQ come from the germline V gene. J gave up 7 bases and V 0 bases, and 7 bases lay outside the gene matches. The CDR3 protein is CASSQDSRGQGGELFF. CDR3 DNA (partial): TGTGCCAGCAGCCAAGATTCCAGGGGGCAGGGCGGGGAG.

The sample holds many counts of this clone. The read comes to an end 3 residues before the CDR3 does, leaving the germline J gene to fill in the end. V usage is TRBV20-1 and J usage is TRBJ2-3; 16 nucleotides match TRBD2. The CDR3 extends over 15 amino acids. Losses at the gene ends were 6 bases for V and 5 bases for J; bases not matched to a gene: 5. The germline V gene has CDR1 DFQATT and CDR2 SNEGSKA (reference sequence). The CDR3: CSAGLAGGPRDTQYF. The CDR3 DNA, read in part, is TGCAGTGCGGGACTAGCGGGAGGGCCGAGAGATACG.

This clone appeared a few times. CDR3 sequence: CSARAGLAAQETQYF. The CDR3 DNA, read in part, is TGCAGTGCTAGAGCTGGACTAGCGGCTCAAGAGACG. The chain joins TRBV20-1 to TRBJ2-3; 10 nucleotides agree with TRBD2. The CDR3 end lies 3 residues beyond the end of the read and is filled in from the germline J gene. The germline V gene encodes CDR1 DFQATT and CDR2 SNEGSKA (reference sequence). The CDR3 extends over 15 amino acids.

In this sample, this clone turned up many times. The CDR3 end is not reached by the read, which stops 3 residues before it; the germline J gene fills it in. This chain connects TRBV20-1 to TRBJ2-5; the D gene is possibly TRBD2 (5 bases). The CDR3 loop spans 14 amino acids. Per germline, CDR1 DFQATT and CDR2 SNEGSKA (reference sequence). Here the CDR3 reads CSARQTADQETQYF. The sequenced part of the CDR3 DNA is TGCAGCGCTCGACAAACAGCGGACCAAGAGACC.

The sample holds many counts of this clone. The CDR3 end lies 3 residues beyond the end of the read and is filled in from the germline J gene. The rearrangement links TRBV7-3 to TRBJ1-2; 7 nucleotides align to TRBD1. The CDR3 is 14 residues long. CDR1 is SGHTA, CDR2 FQGTGA, per germline. The CDR3 loop is CASSLTTGGGGYTF. CDR3 bases read: TGTGCCAGCAGCTTAACGACCGGAGGGGGCGGC.

This clone was detected many times. The CDR3 end falls 3 residues outside the read, so it is completed with the germline J gene. This chain connects TRBV18 to TRBJ2-7; a possible D gene is TRBD1 (6 bases). The CDR3 spans 12 residues. V shed 4 bases and J shed 4 bases, with 8 bases lying between them. Germline V gene data show CDR1 as KGHSH and CDR2 as LQKENI. The CDR3 reads CASSLGGYEQYF. CDR3 DNA (partial): TGTGCCAGCTCACTAGGGGGATACGAG.

This clone was found many times. Read coverage stops 3 residues before the CDR3 terminus; the germline J gene supplies the remainder. The V gene is TRBV13, the J gene TRBJ1-6; weak D call: TRBD1 (5 bases). Germline V lookup: CDR1 PRHDT, CDR2 FYEKMQ (reference sequence). Trimming removed 2 bases at V and 7 bases at J, with 12 bases between. CDR3 size: 15 residues. The part of the CDR3 DNA that was read is TGTGCCAGCAGCTTAAGGCAGGGCACCAATTCACCC. This encodes CASSLRQGTNSP. The CDR3, in full, reads CASSLRQGTNSPLHF. The entire variable domain, with the rest obtained from reference TRBV13 and TRBJ1-6, is as follows: AAGVIQSPRHLIKEKRETATLKCYPIPRHDTVYWYQQGPGQDPQFLISFYEKMQSDKGSIPDRFSAQQFSDYHSELNMSSLELGDSALYFCASSLRQGTNSPLHFGNGTRLTVT.

This clone showed up many times. The CDR3 goes on 3 residues after the read ends, and that part is filled in from the germline J gene. The chain carries TRBV5-4 and TRBJ2-5, with D perhaps TRBD2 (6 bases). CDR1 SGHNT and CDR2 YYREEE come from the germline V gene (reference sequence). CDR3 length equals 16 residues. V was clipped by 0 bases and J by 6 bases, with 18 bases between them. The CDR3 loop reads CASSLEGGTSSKTQYF. The part of the CDR3 DNA that was read is TGTGCCAGCAGCTTGGAAGGTGGCACTAGCAGCAAGACC.

This clone was seen many times. The germline gene is not matched at one end of the junction; a read error may be the cause. The read gets to within 3 residues of the CDR3 end, and the germline J gene fills in the rest. The chain links TRBV10-3 to TRBJ2-7, with D possibly TRBD2 on 7 matching bases. Germline CDR1 reads ENHRY; CDR2 reads SYGVKD. The CDR3 loop spans 14 amino acids. The part of the CDR3 DNA that was read is TGTGCCATCAGTGAATCGGGGGGCTCCCACGAG. As protein: CAISESGGSHE. The full CDR3 reads CAISESGGSHEQYF.

This clone came up many times. The CDR3 goes on 3 residues after the read ends, and that part is filled in from the germline J gene. The chain links TRBV10-3 to TRBJ2-1; 10 bases line up with TRBD2. Germline CDR1 reads ENHRY; CDR2 reads SYGVKD. The CDR3 is 18 residues long. With 6 bases clipped from V and 7 bases from J, the junction kept 18 bases outside the gene matches. The sequenced CDR3 bases are TGTGCCATCAGCGACTTATTTGTGGCTAGCGGGAGAACGAATGAG. This encodes CAISDLFVASGRTNE. The entire CDR3 is CAISDLFVASGRTNEQFF.

This clone was recorded many times. The read halts 3 residues ahead of the CDR3 end, with the missing end drawn from the germline J gene. The genes are TRBV30 and TRBJ1-2; D is possibly TRBD1 (5 bases). V shed 4 bases and J shed 6 bases, with 15 bases lying between them. The V gene's germline CDR1 is GTSNPN and CDR2 SVGIG (reference sequence). This CDR3 contains 13 residues. The CDR3 region is CAWTRAGQDGYTF. CDR3 DNA, as far as it was read: TGTGCCTGGACCAGGGCGGGGCAGGATGGC.

This clone came up many times. The read terminates 3 residues ahead of where the CDR3 ends, so the germline J gene completes it. The rearrangement joins TRBV20-1 to TRBJ2-3; 9 bases line up with TRBD2. V was pared by 6 bases and J by 5 bases, with 9 bases of the junction left unmatched. Germline V gene data show CDR1 as DFQATT and CDR2 as SNEGSKA (reference sequence). This CDR3 is built from 14 residues. The CDR3 DNA, read in part, is TGCAGTGCCCCGCGGGGGGGCTGGGGAGATACG. Translation gives CSAPRGGWGDT. From start to end, the CDR3 is CSAPRGGWGDTQYF.

This clone was seen repeatedly, ten times or more. The read comes to an end 3 residues before the CDR3 does, leaving the germline J gene to fill in the end. The chain couples TRBV20-1 to TRBJ2-1; D is uncertain. V was shortened by 0 bases and J by 0 bases, with 12 bases between the two germline ends. CDR1 and CDR2 from the germline V gene are DFQATT and SNEGSKA (reference sequence). This CDR3 is 16 amino acids long. CDR3 amino acids: CSARDFGGISYNEQFF. The covered CDR3 bases are TGCAGTGCTAGAGATTTCGGTGGTATCTCCTACAATGAG.